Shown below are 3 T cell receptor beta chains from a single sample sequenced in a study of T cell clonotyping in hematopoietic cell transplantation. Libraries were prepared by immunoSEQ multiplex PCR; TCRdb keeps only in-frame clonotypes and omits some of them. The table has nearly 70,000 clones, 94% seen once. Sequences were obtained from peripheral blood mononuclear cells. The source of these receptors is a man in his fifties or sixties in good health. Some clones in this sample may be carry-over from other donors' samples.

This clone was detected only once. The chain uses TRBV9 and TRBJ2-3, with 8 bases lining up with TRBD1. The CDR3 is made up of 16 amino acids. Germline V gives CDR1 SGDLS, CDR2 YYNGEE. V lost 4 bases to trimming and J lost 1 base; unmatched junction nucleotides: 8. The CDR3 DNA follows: TGTGCCAGCAGCCCCCGACAGGGGCCAGGCACAGATACGCAGTATTTT. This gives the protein CASSPRQGPGTDTQYF.

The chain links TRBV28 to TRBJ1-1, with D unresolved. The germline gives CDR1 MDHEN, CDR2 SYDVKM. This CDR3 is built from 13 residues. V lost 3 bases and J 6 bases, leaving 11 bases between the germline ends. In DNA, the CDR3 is TGTGCCAGCAGTTTTGTCGGGTTCGCTGAAGCTTTCTTT. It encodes CASSFVGFAEAFF.

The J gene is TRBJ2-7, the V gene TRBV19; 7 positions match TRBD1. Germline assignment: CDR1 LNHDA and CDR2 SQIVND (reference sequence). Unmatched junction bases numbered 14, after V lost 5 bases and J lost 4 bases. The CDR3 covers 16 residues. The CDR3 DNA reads TGTGCCAGTAGTCAGGGACAGTCCTCTGACTTTTACGAGCAGTACTTC. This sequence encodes CASSQGQSSDFYEQYF.